This T cell receptor beta chain derives from a study of cytomegalovirus exposure and HLA in healthy donors. The CDR3 has 16 amino acids. CDR1 and CDR2 (germline): MNHNY, SVGAGI (reference sequence). V shed 6 bases, J shed 6 bases, and the junction held 12 bases outside the gene matches. The sample holds a few counts of this clone. As yet, its antigen is unknown. The PCR contained 60 Vbeta and 13 Jbeta primers. Only in-frame clones appear in the TCRdb table, and some are missing; sequencing was by immunoSEQ multiplex PCR. Here the sample spans approximately 150,000 clones, 68% being singletons. Study-wide results and caveats: CMV serostatus was the only immune exposure information that was available.

The genes are TRBV6-6 and TRBJ1-1; 11 bases align to TRBD1. Material for sequencing was PBMCs. This TCR was sampled from a woman aged 18-29 years in good health and CMV-seropositive. The CDR3 loop reads CASSRGQGATIAEAFF. CDR3 nucleotides: TGTGCCAGCAGCAGAGGACAGGGGGCGACGATCGCTGAAGCTTTCTTT.